What follows are 13 T cell receptor beta chains derived from one specimen sequenced in a study of T cell clonality in common variable immunodeficiency. TCRdb's copy holds only in-frame clones and misses some; the assay was immunoSEQ multiplex PCR. This sample has roughly 40,000 clones, each found more than once. Sequenced input: peripheral blood mononuclear cells. These receptors came from a person aged 18-70 years in good health.

This clone showed up just a few times. The read terminates 3 residues ahead of where the CDR3 ends, so the germline J gene completes it. The chain couples TRBV7-9 to TRBJ1-2, with 11 bases identical to TRBD1. The CDR3 runs 15 residues. CDR1 and CDR2 from the germline V gene are SEHNR and FQNEAQ (reference sequence). Incomplete CDR3 DNA: TGTGCCAGCAGCGCTACCGGGACAGGGGGAAACGAC. Its protein is CASSATGTGGND. The entire CDR3 protein is CASSATGTGGNDYTF.

This clone was seen only a few times. The DNA ends 3 residues before the CDR3 does, and the rest of the CDR3 is filled in from the germline J gene. The J gene is TRBJ2-3, the V gene TRBV7-2; D gene unclear. The V gene's germline CDR1 is SGHTA and CDR2 FQGNSA. The CDR3 is made up of 14 amino acids. The sequenced CDR3 bases are TGTGCCAGCAGCTTAGCTCACAGTCAAGAGACG. Protein product: CASSLAHSQET. The whole CDR3 sequence reads CASSLAHSQETQYF.

This clone was seen only a few times. The read comes to an end 3 residues before the CDR3 does, leaving the germline J gene to fill in the end. This chain uses TRBV2 with TRBJ1-6; D perhaps matches TRBD1 (6 bases). The CDR3 length is 13 residues. V was shortened by 6 bases and J by 9 bases, with 12 bases between the two germline ends. Looked up from germline, CDR1 is SNHLY and CDR2 is FYNNEI. CDR3 DNA, as far as it was read: TGTGCCAGCAGGCGGACAGACGGTTCACCC. Its translation is CASRRTDGSP. In full, the CDR3 reads CASRRTDGSPLHF.

This clone was seen at least ten times. The read ends 3 residues early relative to the CDR3; the germline J gene fills the gap. The chain has TRBV11-2 and TRBJ2-1; D is unresolved. The germline V gene encodes CDR1 SGHAT and CDR2 FQNNGV. V lost 0 bases and J 9 bases, leaving 9 bases between the germline ends. CDR3 length: 13 residues. The CDR3 spells CASSLEVAVEQFF. Incomplete CDR3 DNA: TGTGCCAGCAGCTTAGAGGTGGCTGTTGAG. The full variable domain, with the rest looked up from reference TRBV11-2 and TRBJ2-1, is EAGVAQSPRYKIIEKRQSVAFWCNPISGHATLYWYQQILGQGPKLLIQFQNNGVVDDSQLPKDRFSAERLKGVDSTLKIQPAKLEDSAVYLCASSLEVAVEQFFGPGTRLTVL.

This clone has ten or more counts. The read comes to an end 3 residues before the CDR3 does, leaving the germline J gene to fill in the end. The rearrangement joins TRBV5-1 to TRBJ2-7; possibly TRBD2 for D (5 bases). CDR3 length: 15 residues. V lost 2 bases, J lost 1 base, and 13 bases lay in between. The germline V gene encodes CDR1 SGHRS and CDR2 YFSETQ. The CDR3 loop is CASSFLAQASYEQYF. The DNA read from the CDR3 is TGCGCCAGCAGCTTTCTAGCTCAGGCATCCTACGAG.

This clone came up many times. From the germline J gene comes the end of the CDR3, since the read stops 3 residues before it. The V call is TRBV20-1, the J call TRBJ2-1; TRBD1 matches 9 bases. V lost 6 bases and J lost 8; bases outside the gene matches: 11. The CDR3 has 14 residues. Germline assignment: CDR1 DFQATT and CDR2 SNEGSKA (reference sequence). The CDR3 loop is CSAPRAGQGYEQFF. The sequenced CDR3 bases are TGCAGTGCCCCGCGGGCGGGACAGGGATATGAG.

This clone was seen a few times. The covered CDR3 bases are TGTGCCAGCAGCTCCAGAACCAATCAGCCC. It yields the protein CASSSRTNQP. The full-length CDR3 reads as CASSSRTNQPQHF. This chain uses TRBV7-2 with TRBJ1-5; D unclear. The read comes to an end 3 residues before the CDR3 does, leaving the germline J gene to fill in the end. Germline lookup yields CDR1 SGHTA and CDR2 FQGNSA. The CDR3 loop spans 13 amino acids. V was pared by 4 bases and J by 3 bases, with 7 bases between.

This clone has ten or more counts. With the read ending 3 residues before the CDR3 end, the germline J gene is used to fill in that end. This rearrangement joins TRBV7-3 to TRBJ2-5; 7 nucleotides agree with TRBD2. Germline-derived CDR1 and CDR2 are SGHTA and FQGTGA. The V segment lost 0 bases and the J segment 7 bases; nucleotides outside the gene matches: 5. CDR3 length: 14 amino acids. The CDR3 reads CASSLTPSGRTQYF. The covered CDR3 bases are TGTGCCAGCAGCTTAACCCCTAGCGGTCGGACC.

Note on this clone: Relative to the germline gene, one junction end is altered; a read error may explain this. Read coverage stops 3 residues before the CDR3 terminus; the germline J gene supplies the remainder. The chain employs TRBV7-9 and TRBJ2-3; 7 nucleotides match TRBD2. The CDR3 runs to 15 residues. From germline, CDR1 is SEHNR and CDR2 FQNEAQ (reference sequence). The sequenced CDR3 bases are TGTTCCAGCAGCCGCCCCGGGGGGTGGGCAGATACG. Amino acids: CSSSRPGGWADT. The entire CDR3 sequence reads CSSSRPGGWADTQYF.

This clone was seen at least ten times. Read sequence stops 3 residues before the CDR3 end, and the germline J gene provides the missing end. The chain links TRBV2 to TRBJ2-1, with TRBD1 identical over 9 bases. The CDR3 length is 15 residues. J gave up 4 bases and V 4 bases, and 5 bases lay outside the gene matches. Germline assignment: CDR1 SNHLY and CDR2 FYNNEI. Partial CDR3 DNA: TGTGCCAGCAGTGTGGACAGGGGCCAATACAATGAG. It encodes CASSVDRGQYNE. The CDR3 in full is CASSVDRGQYNEQFF.

This clone showed up many times. The missing CDR3 end, 3 residues past where the read stops, is filled in from the germline J gene. This chain uses TRBV30 with TRBJ1-1; D gene ambiguous. There are 12 residues in the CDR3. The germline V gene has CDR1 GTSNPN and CDR2 SVGIG (reference sequence). The V end was cut by 3 bases, the J end by 2 bases, with 7 bases between. The CDR3 bases that were read are TGTGCCTGGAGACGGGGAAACACTGAA. Translation gives CAWRRGNTE. In full, the CDR3 is CAWRRGNTEAFF.

This clone was observed at least ten times. The CDR3 goes on 3 residues after the read ends, and that part is filled in from the germline J gene. This rearrangement joins TRBV29-1 to TRBJ2-3; maybe TRBD1 (5 bases). The CDR3 spans 15 residues. Germline V lookup: CDR1 SQVTM, CDR2 ANQGSEA. Trimming removed 1 base at V and 4 bases at J, with 15 bases between. CDR3 amino acids: CSVEGHSPRADTQYF. CDR3 bases read: TGCAGCGTTGAAGGGCACAGCCCCAGGGCAGATACG.

Ten or more counts support this clone. The sequenced fragment ends 3 residues before the CDR3 boundary, so the rest is inferred from the germline J gene. The rearrangement joins TRBV6-2 or TRBV6-3 to TRBJ2-7; maybe TRBD2 (6 bases). The CDR3 is 14 residues long. Between the trimmed V and J ends, which lost 7 bases and 2 bases, there was a span of 15 bases. From germline, CDR1 is MNHEY and CDR2 SVGEGT. Incomplete CDR3 DNA: TGTGCCAGCACTACCGGGACTTACACCTACGAG. It specifies CASTTGTYTYE. The complete CDR3 protein is CASTTGTYTYEQYF.